These T cell receptor beta chains were read from a single sample in a study of blood T cells in healthy people across ages. TCRdb ran MiXCR on the 5' RACE reads and lists one entry per CDR3 protein. The sample contains about 1,800,000 distinct CDR3 sequences, 28% of which appear only once. The sequencing sample was made of blood. The source of these receptors is a woman between 25 and 40 years old in good health. Each CDR3 is given with its conserved first and last residue. The D gene is left open where the match is weak. Clone size, where shown, is once, few, many, or a class for clones that have expanded.

clone size	V gene	D gene	J gene	CDR3 DNA	CDR3 protein
few	TRBV7-9	TRBD1	TRBJ1-4	TGTGCCAGCAGGCATACCGGGACAGGGGCCGAGACGGACGGTGAAAAACTGTTTTTT	CASRHTGTGAETDGEKLFF
few	TRBV14	TRBD1	TRBJ2-3	TGTGCCAGCAGCCTGATGACAGGGACCACAGATACGCAGTATTTT	CASSLMTGTTDTQYF
-	TRBV9	-	TRBJ2-1	TGTGCCAGCAGCGTAGAGGGGAGATACAATGAGCAGTTCTTC	CASSVEGRYNEQFF
once	TRBV20-1	-	TRBJ2-5	TGCAGTGCTAGAGATCCTCGGGCAGGGCAGGGCCAGTACTTC	CSARDPRAGQGQYF
-	TRBV5-1	-	TRBJ2-7	TGCGCCAGCAGCTTCCCCCCCGGACAGATCTCCTACAATGAGCAGTACTTC	CASSFPPGQISYNEQYF
-	TRBV6-6	TRBD1	TRBJ1-1	TGTGCCAGCAGTTACAGGGACAGGTGGGCTGAAGCTTTCTTT	CASSYRDRWAEAFF
many	TRBV29-1	-	TRBJ2-7	TGCAGCGTTGGGAGGCGTCTAGCAGCCTACGAGCAGTACTTC	CSVGRRLAAYEQYF
-	TRBV5-6	-	TRBJ2-1	TGTGCCAGCAGCCGTGGTGGGCTCAACGGGTACAATGAGCAGTTCTTC	CASSRGGLNGYNEQFF
once	TRBV18	-	TRBJ1-1	TGTGCCAGCTCAAAGGTGGGGAACACTGAAGCTTTCTTT	CASSKVGNTEAFF
-	TRBV9	TRBD2	TRBJ2-7	TGTGCCAGCAGCCAGAGCGGGAGGGCCGCGGACGAGCAGTACTTC	CASSQSGRAADEQYF
-	TRBV6-5	-	TRBJ2-7	TGTGCCAGCACCACAGGGTCGGGGGAGCAGTACTTC	CASTTGSGEQYF
few	TRBV9	TRBD2	TRBJ2-1	TGTGCCAGCAGCGTAGAGGAGGGGGGAGCGGGGGGGCCCTACAATGAGCAGTTCTTC	CASSVEEGGAGGPYNEQFF
-	TRBV9	-	TRBJ1-4	TGTGCCAGCAGCGGACCTCCGAAGGGAGGTAGAGAAAAACTGTTTTTT	CASSGPPKGGREKLFF
many	TRBV12-3/TRBV12-4	-	TRBJ2-5	TGTGCCAGCAGCTTGGCCAACCAAGAGACCCAGTACTTC	CASSLANQETQYF
-	TRBV28	-	TRBJ2-3	TGTGCCAGCAATTTACGGGGCGCGGGGACCCTCGATACGCAGTATTTT	CASNLRGAGTLDTQYF
few	TRBV6-2/TRBV6-3	TRBD2	TRBJ2-5	TGTGCCAGCACCACCGGGGATCGGGGGGAGCAGTACTTC	CASTTGDRGEQYF
few	TRBV7-9	TRBD2	TRBJ2-1	TGTGCCAGCAGCCGCGGGGGGGAGTCCTACAATGAGCAGTTCTTC	CASSRGGESYNEQFF
many	TRBV5-1	TRBD1	TRBJ2-1	TGCGCCAGCAGCTTAAGGCAGGGGGCGAATGAGCAGTTCTTC	CASSLRQGANEQFF
few	TRBV20-1	-	TRBJ2-3	TGCAGTGCTATGAGCGGATCTAGCACAGATACGCAGTATTTT	CSAMSGSSTDTQYF
-	TRBV20-1	-	TRBJ1-1	TGCAGTGCGCCTTCAAGTTGGGAAACTGAAGCTTTCTTT	CSAPSSWETEAFF
many	TRBV20-1	TRBD2	TRBJ2-3	TGCAGTGCTAGAGATTTCCAGCTAGCGGGAGTCACAGATACGCAGTATTTT	CSARDFQLAGVTDTQYF
many	TRBV7-2	-	TRBJ2-7	TGTGCCAGCAGCTTAGGGCGCACTCCTTCCGGCGAGCAGTACTTC	CASSLGRTPSGEQYF
few	TRBV2	TRBD1	TRBJ1-5	TGTGCCAGCAGTCCCCGGGACAGGGGGCTCAGTGGCAATCAGCCCCAGCATTTT	CASSPRDRGLSGNQPQHF
-	TRBV6-1	-	TRBJ1-6	TGTGCCAGCAGGAAGGGGAACATAGCATCTCTCGATTCACCCCTCCACTTT	CASRKGNIASLDSPLHF
-	TRBV5-1	TRBD2	TRBJ2-6	TGCGCCAGCAGCTCTAGCGGGGGATACTCTGGGGCCAACGTCCTGACTTTC	CASSSSGGYSGANVLTF
few	TRBV29-1	TRBD2	TRBJ2-1	TGCAGCGTTGAACTACGGCTAGCGGGGGGGCCGGGTAATGAGCAGTTCTTC	CSVELRLAGGPGNEQFF
-	TRBV29-1	TRBD1	TRBJ1-4	TGCAGCGCGGGACAGGGGCCTAATGAAAAACTGTTTTTT	CSAGQGPNEKLFF
many	TRBV7-9	TRBD2	TRBJ2-5	TGTGCCAGCAGCTTCGGCGGGGGACCTCAAGAGACCCAGTACTTC	CASSFGGGPQETQYF
-	TRBV24-1	TRBD1	TRBJ2-5	TGTGCCACCAGTGACCGAACGGGACAGCAAGAGACCCAGTACTTC	CATSDRTGQQETQYF
-	TRBV5-6	TRBD2	TRBJ2-1	TGTGCCAGCAGCCGAGGTCGGGGGGCCTACAATGAGCAGTTCTTC	CASSRGRGAYNEQFF
few	TRBV18	TRBD1	TRBJ1-2	TGTGCCAGCTCACCGGACGGGACAGGCGGGGACACCTTC	CASSPDGTGGDTF
-	TRBV7-3	-	TRBJ2-5	TGTGCCAGCAGCTTAATGGGGGTTGAGGGGCCCCAGTACTTC	CASSLMGVEGPQYF
-	TRBV5-1	-	TRBJ1-6	TGCGCCAGCAGCTGGGGGTCCTCTAATTCACCCCTCCACTTT	CASSWGSSNSPLHF
-	TRBV7-8	-	TRBJ1-4	TGTGCCAGCAGCTTAGTGGGGGCAGGTGGTTATGAAAAACTGTTTTTT	CASSLVGAGGYEKLFF
many	TRBV4-3	TRBD2	TRBJ2-1	TGCGCCAGCAGCCGCGGGACTAGCGGGAGCTACAATGAGCAGTTCTTC	CASSRGTSGSYNEQFF
-	TRBV3-1	-	TRBJ2-1	TGTGCCAGCAGCCAAGATGGGAGCGATGAGCAGTTCTTC	CASSQDGSDEQFF
-	TRBV27	-	TRBJ2-1	TGTGCCAGCAGTTTATCATTAGGGGGGAGGGAATACAATGAGCAGTTCTTC	CASSLSLGGREYNEQFF
-	TRBV12-3/TRBV12-4	TRBD1	TRBJ1-2	TGTGCCAGCAGCAACACAGGGGGCCATGGCTACACCTTC	CASSNTGGHGYTF
many	TRBV4-1	TRBD2	TRBJ2-5	TGCGCCAGCAGCCAACCCTTGGGTCGCCTAGCGGGGAATCTAGAGACCCAGTACTTC	CASSQPLGRLAGNLETQYF
-	TRBV18	-	TRBJ2-7	TGTGCCAGCTCACCCTGGACCGACGTCTACGAGCAGTACTTC	CASSPWTDVYEQYF
many	TRBV7-2	TRBD2	TRBJ2-7	TGTGCCAGCAGCACCCAGCGGGGGGCCAACTACGAGCAGTACTTC	CASSTQRGANYEQYF
-	TRBV4-2	-	TRBJ1-4	TGTGCCAGCAGCCAAGATCGTGGCAGGCGACAACTTAATGAAAAACTGTTTTTT	CASSQDRGRRQLNEKLFF
many	TRBV5-1	TRBD1	TRBJ2-7	TGCGCCAGCAGCTTGGAAGCGACAGGGGGCTCCTACGAGCAGTACTTC	CASSLEATGGSYEQYF
-	TRBV12-3/TRBV12-4	-	TRBJ1-6	TGTGCCAGCAGGACGAGCTCTTCACCCCTCCACTTT	CASRTSSSPLHF
-	TRBV6-5	-	TRBJ1-6	TGTGCCAGCGGGCAAACAGGGTTGTCACCCCTCCACTTT	CASGQTGLSPLHF
-	TRBV20-1	-	TRBJ2-7	TGCAGTGCCCCCTCGGGGCTAGACGAGCAGTACTTC	CSAPSGLDEQYF
few	TRBV20-1	-	TRBJ1-2	TGCAGTGCTAGCGTCCCACGACAGCTTAGTAACTATGGCTACACCTTC	CSASVPRQLSNYGYTF